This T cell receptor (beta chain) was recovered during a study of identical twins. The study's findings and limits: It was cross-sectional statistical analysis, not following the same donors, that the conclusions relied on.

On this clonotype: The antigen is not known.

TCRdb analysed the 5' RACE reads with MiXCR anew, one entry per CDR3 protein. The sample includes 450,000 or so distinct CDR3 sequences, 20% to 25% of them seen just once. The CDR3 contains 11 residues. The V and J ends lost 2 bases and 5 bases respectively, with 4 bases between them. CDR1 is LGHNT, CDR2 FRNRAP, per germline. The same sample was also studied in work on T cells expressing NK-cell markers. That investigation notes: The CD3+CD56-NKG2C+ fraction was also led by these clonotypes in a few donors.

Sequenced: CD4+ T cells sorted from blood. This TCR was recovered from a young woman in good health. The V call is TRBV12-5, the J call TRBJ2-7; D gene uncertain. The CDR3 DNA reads TGTGCTAGTGGTTTGCGGGACGAGCAGTACTTC. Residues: CASGLRDEQYF.